The present entry profiles one T cell receptor (beta chain) with its context. In the original processing: Researchers report that nucleated cell counts were estimated from reference gene primer amplification. Libraries were prepared by immunoSEQ multiplex PCR; TCRdb keeps only in-frame clonotypes and omits some of them. The V and J calls and the clone size are those of that table, but D and trimming were determined from the DNA. The sample has under 110,000 clones; 91% are singletons. V was shortened by 1 base and J by 4 bases, with 14 bases between the two germline ends. The germline V gene encodes CDR1 LGHDT and CDR2 YNNKEL (reference sequence). CDR3 length equals 15 residues. The data were obtained in a study of blood T cell repertoires in COVID-19. Study as a whole: Samples taken during acute and convalescent COVID-19 were collected in the United States, Italy and Spain. T cells, B-cell-depleted T cells, or PBMCs provided the cDNA or gDNA that served as material.

The chain carries TRBV3-1 (or the pseudogene TRBV3-2) and TRBJ2-7; D might be TRBD2 (6 bases). This TCR derives from a man in his fifties with acute or convalescent COVID-19. The sample was peripheral blood. The CDR3 DNA follows: TGTGCCAGCAGCCAAGCTGGGGCGGGGAGGTACGAGCAGTACTTC. Amino acid sequence: CASSQAGAGRYEQYF.